This TCR beta chain emerged from a study of T cell repertoires in cytomegalovirus infection. The wider study: Evidence of both CMV infection and a matching HLA type came from public TCR beta signatures.

TCRdb ran MiXCR on the reads and lists one entry per CDR3 protein. In the table there are under 850,000 distinct CDR3 sequences, around 32% of which are singletons. The CDR3 is 17 residues long. With 2 bases removed from V and 2 bases from J, the gap between germline ends came to 16 bases. Germline CDR1 is SGHVS and CDR2 is FNYEAQ. Points from the study as a whole: Dominating the ex vivo response were TCR beta clonotypes that were CMV-specific and HLA-C-restricted. Totalled public TCR beta family frequency picked out people who carried CMV plus the relevant HLA.

This clonotype was seen a handful of times. Its antigen is still unknown. This receptor was taken from a human donor in good health (CMV status not recorded). Some clones in this sample may be carry-over from other donors' samples. Sequenced here: cultured PBMCs, sampled from culture after CMV antigen stimulation. The V gene is TRBV7-6, the J gene TRBJ2-1; the D gene is possibly TRBD2 (5 bases). The CDR3 DNA reads as TGTGCCAGCAGCTTAAGCGGTCCGGCTTTCACCTACAATGAGCAGTTCTTC. It translates to CASSLSGPAFTYNEQFF.